This T cell receptor (beta chain) was identified during a study of CD4+ T cells in melanoma. Data came from immunoSEQ multiplex PCR; TCRdb stores just in-frame clones and leaves some out. The sample holds about 9,100 clones; approximately 70% are singletons and the top ten take 16%. Study results and caveats: Neoantigen-specific CD4+ T cells in melanoma reportedly had diverse differentiation states.

Comment on this clone: What it binds is unknown.

Germline V gene data show CDR1 as LGHNA and CDR2 as YNFKEQ. This CDR3 is built from 14 residues. V lost 4 bases and J 1 base, leaving 10 bases between the germline ends. Sequencing was carried out using cells from a culture (not recorded whether cultured in vitro). The source is a human donor with melanoma. V is TRBV4-2 and J is TRBJ2-5; D perhaps matches TRBD2 (5 bases). The CDR3 loop reads CASSPRTFQETQYF. CDR3 DNA sequence: TGTGCCAGCAGCCCCCGGACTTTCCAAGAGACCCAGTACTTC.